This T cell receptor (beta chain) was retrieved from a study of blood T cell repertoires in COVID-19. Study information: Samples came from the United States, Italy and Spain, spanning acute and convalescent COVID-19. Nucleic acid was either cDNA or gDNA, and it came from T cells, B-cell-depleted T cells, or PBMCs.

Measured with immunoSEQ multiplex PCR; TCRdb has only the in-frame clones, and not every one. Of some 270,000 clones listed, roughly 86% are singletons. The CDR3 is 14 residues long. Trimming pared 7 bases from V and 4 bases from J, leaving 17 bases between. Germline V gives CDR1 SGHRS, CDR2 YFSETQ. This sequence was found in a man aged 35-49 years with active or convalescent COVID-19. V is TRBV5-1 and J is TRBJ1-2; no reliable D call. The sequenced sample was peripheral blood. The CDR3 protein is CASGVGRTLYGYTF. The CDR3 DNA follows: TGCGCCAGCGGAGTAGGTAGGACTCTCTATGGCTACACCTTC.